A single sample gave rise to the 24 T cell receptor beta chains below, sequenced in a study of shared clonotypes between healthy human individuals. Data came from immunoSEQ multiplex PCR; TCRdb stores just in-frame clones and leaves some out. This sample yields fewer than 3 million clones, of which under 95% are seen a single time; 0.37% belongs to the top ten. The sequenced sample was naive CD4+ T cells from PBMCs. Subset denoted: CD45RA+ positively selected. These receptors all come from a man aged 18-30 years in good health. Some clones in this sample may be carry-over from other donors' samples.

The CDR3 protein is CASSLSAPGNTIYF. The CDR3, as DNA: TGCGCCAGCAGCTTATCAGCGCCTGGAAACACCATATATTTT. This chain links TRBV4-1 with TRBJ1-3; D gene unclear. V lost 5 bases and J lost 2, with 10 bases in between. This CDR3 spans 14 amino acids. Per the germline V gene, CDR1 is MGHRA and CDR2 is YSYEKL.

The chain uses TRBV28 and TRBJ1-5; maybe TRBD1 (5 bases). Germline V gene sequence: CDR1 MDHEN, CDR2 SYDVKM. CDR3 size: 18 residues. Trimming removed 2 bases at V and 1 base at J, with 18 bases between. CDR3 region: CASSLDRGAVSSNQPQHF. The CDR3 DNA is TGTGCCAGCAGTTTAGATCGGGGCGCGGTATCGAGCAATCAGCCCCAGCATTTT.

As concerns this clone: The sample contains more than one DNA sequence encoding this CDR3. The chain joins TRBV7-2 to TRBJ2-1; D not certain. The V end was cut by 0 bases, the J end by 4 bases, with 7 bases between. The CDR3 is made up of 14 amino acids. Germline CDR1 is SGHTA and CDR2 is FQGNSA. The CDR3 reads CASSLAVRYNEQFF. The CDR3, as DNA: TGTGCCAGCAGCTTAGCGGTCCGATACAATGAGCAGTTCTTC.

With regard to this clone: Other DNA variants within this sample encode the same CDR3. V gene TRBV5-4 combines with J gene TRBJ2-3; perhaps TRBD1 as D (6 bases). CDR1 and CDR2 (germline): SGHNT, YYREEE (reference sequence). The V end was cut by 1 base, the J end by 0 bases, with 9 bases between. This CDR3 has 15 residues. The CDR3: CASSLSTGSTDTQYF. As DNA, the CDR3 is TGTGCCAGCAGCTTGTCCACAGGGAGCACAGATACGCAGTATTTT.

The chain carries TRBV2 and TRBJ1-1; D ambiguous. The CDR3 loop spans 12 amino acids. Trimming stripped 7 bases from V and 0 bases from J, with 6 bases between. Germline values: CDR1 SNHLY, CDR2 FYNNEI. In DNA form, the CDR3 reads TGTGCCAGCATAAGGGTGAACACTGAAGCTTTCTTT. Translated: CASIRVNTEAFF. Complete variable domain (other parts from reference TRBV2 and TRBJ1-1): EPEVTQTPSHQVTQMGQEVILRCVPISNHLYFYWYRQILGQKVEFLVSFYNNEISEKSEIFDDQFSVERPDGSNFTLKIRSTKLEDSAMYFCASIRVNTEAFFGQGTRLTVV.

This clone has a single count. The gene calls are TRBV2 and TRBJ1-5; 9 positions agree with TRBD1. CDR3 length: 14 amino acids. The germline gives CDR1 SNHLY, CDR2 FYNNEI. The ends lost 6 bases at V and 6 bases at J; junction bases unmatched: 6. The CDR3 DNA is TGTGCCAGCAGACCGGACAGGGGCGGTCAGCCCCAGCATTTT. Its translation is CASRPDRGGQPQHF.

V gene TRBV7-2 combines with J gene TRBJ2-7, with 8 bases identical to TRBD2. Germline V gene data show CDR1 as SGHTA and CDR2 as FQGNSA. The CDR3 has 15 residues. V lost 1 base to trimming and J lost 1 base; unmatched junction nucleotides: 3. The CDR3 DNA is TGTGCCAGCAGCTTAGTGGTAGCGGGGTCCTACGAGCAGTACTTC. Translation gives CASSLVVAGSYEQYF.

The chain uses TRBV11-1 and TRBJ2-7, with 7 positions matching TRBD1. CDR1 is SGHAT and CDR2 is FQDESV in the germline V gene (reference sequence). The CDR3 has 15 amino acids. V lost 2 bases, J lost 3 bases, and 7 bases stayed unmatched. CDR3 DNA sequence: TGTGCCAGCAGCTTAACTGGGACAGACCTCTACGAGCAGTACTTC. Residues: CASSLTGTDLYEQYF.

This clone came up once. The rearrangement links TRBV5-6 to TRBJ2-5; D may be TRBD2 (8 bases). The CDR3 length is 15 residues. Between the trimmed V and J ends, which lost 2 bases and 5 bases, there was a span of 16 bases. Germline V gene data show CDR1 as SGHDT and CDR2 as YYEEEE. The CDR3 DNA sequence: TGTGCCAGCAGCTTAATACAGGGGACTAGGGAGACCCAGTACTTC. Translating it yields CASSLIQGTRETQYF.

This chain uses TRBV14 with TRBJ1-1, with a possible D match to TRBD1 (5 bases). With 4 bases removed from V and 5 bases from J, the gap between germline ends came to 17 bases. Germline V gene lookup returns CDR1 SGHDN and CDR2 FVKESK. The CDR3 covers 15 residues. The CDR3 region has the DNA TGTGCCAGCAGCCCTGCGTTGGGGGGAGATACTGAAGCTTTCTTT. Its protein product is CASSPALGGDTEAFF.

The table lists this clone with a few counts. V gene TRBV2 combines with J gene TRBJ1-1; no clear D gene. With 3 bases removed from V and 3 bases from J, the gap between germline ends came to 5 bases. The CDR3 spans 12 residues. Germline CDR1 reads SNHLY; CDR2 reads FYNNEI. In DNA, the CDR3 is TGTGCCAGCAGTGACAGATACACTGAAGCTTTCTTT. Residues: CASSDRYTEAFF.

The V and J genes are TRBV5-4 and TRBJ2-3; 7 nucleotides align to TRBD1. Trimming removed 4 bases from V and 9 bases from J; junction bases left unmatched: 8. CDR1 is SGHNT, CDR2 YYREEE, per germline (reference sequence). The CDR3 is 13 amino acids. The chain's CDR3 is CASSGRQGRTQYF. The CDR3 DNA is TGTGCCAGCAGCGGGAGACAGGGAAGGACGCAGTATTTT.

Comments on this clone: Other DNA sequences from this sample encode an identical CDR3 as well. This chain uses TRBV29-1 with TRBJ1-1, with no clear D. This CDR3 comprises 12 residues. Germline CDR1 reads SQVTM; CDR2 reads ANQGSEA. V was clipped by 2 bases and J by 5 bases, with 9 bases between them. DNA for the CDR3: TGCAGCGTTGAATCTGGGAATACTGAAGCTTTCTTT. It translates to CSVESGNTEAFF.

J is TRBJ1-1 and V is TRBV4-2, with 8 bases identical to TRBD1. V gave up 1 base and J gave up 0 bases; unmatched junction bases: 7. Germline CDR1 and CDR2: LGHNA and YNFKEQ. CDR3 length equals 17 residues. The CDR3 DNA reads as TGTGCCAGCAGCCAAGTAGGACAGGGAAAGATGAACACTGAAGCTTTCTTT. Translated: CASSQVGQGKMNTEAFF.

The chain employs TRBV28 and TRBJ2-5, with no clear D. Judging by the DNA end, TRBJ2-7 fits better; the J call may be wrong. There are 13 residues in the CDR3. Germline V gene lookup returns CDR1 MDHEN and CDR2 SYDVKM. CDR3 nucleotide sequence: TGTGCCAGCACCCCGGACGGATACCGCGAGCAGTACTTC. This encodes CASTPDGYREQYF.

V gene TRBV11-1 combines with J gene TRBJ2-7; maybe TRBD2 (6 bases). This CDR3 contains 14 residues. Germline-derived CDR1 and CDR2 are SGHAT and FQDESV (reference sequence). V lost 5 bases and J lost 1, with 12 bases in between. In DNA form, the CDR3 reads TGTGCCAGCAGCCTCGGCGGGGATTCCTACGAGCAGTACTTC. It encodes CASSLGGDSYEQYF.

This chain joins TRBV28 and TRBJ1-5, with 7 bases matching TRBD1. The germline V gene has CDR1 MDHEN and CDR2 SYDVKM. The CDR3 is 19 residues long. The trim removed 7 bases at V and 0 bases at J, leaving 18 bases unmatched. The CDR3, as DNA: TGTGCCAGCATTGGAATCCGGGACAGACAATCATATAGCAATCAGCCCCAGCATTTT. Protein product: CASIGIRDRQSYSNQPQHF.

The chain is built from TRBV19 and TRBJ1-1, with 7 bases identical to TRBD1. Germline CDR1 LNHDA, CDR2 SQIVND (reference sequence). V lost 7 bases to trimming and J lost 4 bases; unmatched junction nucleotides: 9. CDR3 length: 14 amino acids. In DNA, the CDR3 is TGTGCCAGTACTTCCAGGGGGAGGGCCACTGAAGCTTTCTTT. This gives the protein CASTSRGRATEAFF.

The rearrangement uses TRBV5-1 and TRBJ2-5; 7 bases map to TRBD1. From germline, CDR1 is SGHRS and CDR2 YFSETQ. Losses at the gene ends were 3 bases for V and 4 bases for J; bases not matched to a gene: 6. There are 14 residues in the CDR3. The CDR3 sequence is CASSSPGQLETQYF. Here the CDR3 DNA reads TGCGCCAGCAGCTCGCCGGGACAGCTAGAGACCCAGTACTTC.

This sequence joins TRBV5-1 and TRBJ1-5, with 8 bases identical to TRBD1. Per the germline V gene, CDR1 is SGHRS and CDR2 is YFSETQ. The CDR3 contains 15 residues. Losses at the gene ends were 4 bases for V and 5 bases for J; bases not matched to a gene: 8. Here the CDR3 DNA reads TGCGCCAGCAGCGCACAGGGGGTTCATGATCAGCCCCAGCATTTT. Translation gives CASSAQGVHDQPQHF.

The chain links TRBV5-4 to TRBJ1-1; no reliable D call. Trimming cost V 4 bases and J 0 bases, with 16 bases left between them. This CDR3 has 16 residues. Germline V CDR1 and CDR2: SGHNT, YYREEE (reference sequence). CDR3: CASSPDSSRLNTEAFF. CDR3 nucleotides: TGTGCCAGCAGCCCCGATTCAAGTAGGCTGAACACTGAAGCTTTCTTT.

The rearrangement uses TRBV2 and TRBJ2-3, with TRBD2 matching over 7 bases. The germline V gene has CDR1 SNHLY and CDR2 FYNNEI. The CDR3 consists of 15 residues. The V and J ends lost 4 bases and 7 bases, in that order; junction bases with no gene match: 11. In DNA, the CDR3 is TGTGCCAGCAGTGGCGAAGCGGGGATTGGAAATACGCAGTATTTT. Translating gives CASSGEAGIGNTQYF.

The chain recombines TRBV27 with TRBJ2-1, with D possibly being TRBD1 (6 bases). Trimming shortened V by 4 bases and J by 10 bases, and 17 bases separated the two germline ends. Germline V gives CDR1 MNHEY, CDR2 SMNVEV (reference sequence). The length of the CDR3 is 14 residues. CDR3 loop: CASSSTFTGFEQFF. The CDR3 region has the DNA TGTGCCAGCAGTTCCACTTTTACAGGGTTCGAGCAGTTCTTC.

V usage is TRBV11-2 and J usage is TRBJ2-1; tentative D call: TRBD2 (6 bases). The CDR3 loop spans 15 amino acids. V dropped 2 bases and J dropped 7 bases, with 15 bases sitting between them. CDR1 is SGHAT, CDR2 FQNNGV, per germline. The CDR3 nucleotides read TGTGCCAGCAGCTTACTGGACAACGGAGGGAATGAGCAGTTCTTC. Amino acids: CASSLLDNGGNEQFF.